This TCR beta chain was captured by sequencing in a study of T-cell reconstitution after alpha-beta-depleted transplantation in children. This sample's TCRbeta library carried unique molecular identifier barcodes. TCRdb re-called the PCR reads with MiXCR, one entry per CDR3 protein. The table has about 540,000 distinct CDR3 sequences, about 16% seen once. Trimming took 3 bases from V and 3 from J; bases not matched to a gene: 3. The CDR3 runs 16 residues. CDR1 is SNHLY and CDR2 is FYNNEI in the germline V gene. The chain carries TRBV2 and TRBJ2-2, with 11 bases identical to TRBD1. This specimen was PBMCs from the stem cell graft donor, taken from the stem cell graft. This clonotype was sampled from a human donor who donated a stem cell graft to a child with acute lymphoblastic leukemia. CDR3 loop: CASSDEGQGDTGELFF. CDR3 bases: TGTGCCAGCAGTGACGAGGGACAGGGGGACACCGGGGAGCTGTTTTTT.